Here is one T cell receptor (beta chain) with its context. Its antigen is currently not known. No per-base quality is available; no much larger clone lies one base away. This record belongs to a study of blood T cell repertoires in COVID-19 (dated by TCRdb to 2020 to 2022). Regarding the study in general: Samples covering the acute and convalescent phases of COVID-19 were provided by collaborators in the United States, Italy and Spain. The prospective study material was composed of cDNA or gDNA derived from T cells, B-cell-depleted T cells, or PBMCs. Subjects who had been exposed to COVID-19, were actively infected with it, or had recovered from it provided the deeply sampled blood TCRbeta repertoires that made up the dataset. A freely available public database, intended as a resource for researchers studying the immune response to SARS-CoV-2, is where the repertoires were released. Samples came from the ongoing ImmuneRACE study (first 160 participants) plus 1,254 subjects from 6 global collaborators. A de-identified subject ID, COVID-19 status, age in years and sex were almost always included in the sample metadata. Where available, HLA class I and class II types were obtained from metadata supplied by the sample provider rather than from assay-based typing. Results the study describes overall, beyond this receptor: How much clinical and demographic metadata was included differed by source and by participant, and the metadata was provided uncurated.

V sheds 4 bases and J sheds 1 base, leaving 13 bases between their ends. Taken from cysteine to phenylalanine, the CDR3 has 16 residues. Of the read, only the CDR3 DNA is kept; its 48 bases are in frame from base 1. In the germline V gene (reference sequence), CDR1 corresponds to LGHDT and CDR2 to YNNKEL. TCRbeta CDR3 regions were amplified from genomic DNA by means of the immunoSEQ Assay, a bias-controlled multiplex PCR. Under the source paper's analysis protocol: Within the assay, amplification of reference gene primers was used to estimate how many nucleated cells each sample contained. Sequence reads were collapsed and filtered to measure the absolute abundance of every unique TCRbeta CDR3 rearrangement. For each sample, productive Simpson clonality was calculated as the square root of Simpson's diversity index across productive rearrangements. This is the immuneACCESS table as TCRdb keeps it, with only in-frame sequences that have V and J called. A part of the clones is gone; compared with another copy, unresolved V genes explain less than half, and the rest is unexplained. V and J calls and clone size come straight from that table; D and trimming were deduced from the DNA. The sample includes 150,000 or so clones, with about four fifths observed a single time. The ten top clones hold under 9.5% of the sample.

Participants in the prospective study were aged about 18 to 95 years, lived in some 24 United States geographic areas, and enrolled through a virtual design. In the prospective study, participants were assigned to cohorts based on the clinical history participants reported in a screening survey and a study questionnaire. Recovered participants in ImmuneRACE Cohort 3 were defined by two consecutive negative NP/OP PCR tests, clearance by a healthcare professional, or resolution of symptoms. Mobile phlebotomists in the prospective study collected whole blood, serum and a nasopharyngeal or oropharyngeal swab from every participant. Over a roughly 2-month period, participants in the prospective study had the option of providing additional blood draws and questionnaires. Prospective study blood samples were shipped either frozen or at room temperature before DNA extraction.

This chain is built from TRBV3-1 (or the pseudogene TRBV3-2) and TRBJ2-2; the D gene is possibly TRBD1, with 5 bases matching. This sequence was found in a man between 50 and 59 years old who had recovered from COVID-19. The sample was PBMCs or T cells enriched from blood (not recorded which). CDR3 sequence: CASSPPGTGNTGELFF. At the DNA level, the sequence is TGTGCCAGCAGCCCACCGGGCACAGGGAACACCGGGGAGCTGTTTTTT.